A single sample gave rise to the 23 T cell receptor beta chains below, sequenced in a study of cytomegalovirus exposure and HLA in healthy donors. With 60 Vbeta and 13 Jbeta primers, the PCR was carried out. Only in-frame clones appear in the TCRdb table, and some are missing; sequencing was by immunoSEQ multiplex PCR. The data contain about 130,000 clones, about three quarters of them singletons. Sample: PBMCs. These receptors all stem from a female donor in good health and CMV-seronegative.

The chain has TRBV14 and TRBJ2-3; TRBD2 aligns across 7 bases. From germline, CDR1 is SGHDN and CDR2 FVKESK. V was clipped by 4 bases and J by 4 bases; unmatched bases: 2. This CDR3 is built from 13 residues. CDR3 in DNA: TGTGCCAGCAGCCCTACTAGCGCAGATACGCAGTATTTT. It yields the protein CASSPTSADTQYF. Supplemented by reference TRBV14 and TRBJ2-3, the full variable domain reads EAGVTQFPSHSVIEKGQTVTLRCDPISGHDNLYWYRRVMGKEIKFLLHFVKESKQDESGMPNNRFLAERTGGTYSTLKVQPAELEDSGVYFCASSPTSADTQYFGPGTRLTVL.

CDR3 sequence (DNA): TGCGCCAGCAGCCAAGGCCAGGGCCACGGCCCCTACGAGCAGTACTTC. This gives the protein CASSQGQGHGPYEQYF. The gene calls are TRBV4-1 and TRBJ2-7; D perhaps matches TRBD1 (5 bases). CDR1 is MGHRA and CDR2 is YSYEKL in the germline V gene. Trimming cost V 1 base and J 2 bases, with 15 bases left between them. There are 16 residues in the CDR3.

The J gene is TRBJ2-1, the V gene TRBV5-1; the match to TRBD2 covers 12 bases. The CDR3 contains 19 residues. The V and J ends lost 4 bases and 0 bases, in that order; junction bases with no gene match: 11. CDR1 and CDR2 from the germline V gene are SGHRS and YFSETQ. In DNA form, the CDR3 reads TGCGCCAGCAGCCCAACACTAGCGGGGGGACCGAGCTCCTACAATGAGCAGTTCTTC. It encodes CASSPTLAGGPSSYNEQFF.

CDR3 sequence reads: CASSLAPRTSGNEQFF. The CDR3, as DNA: TGTGCCAGCAGCTTAGCTCCCAGGACTAGCGGCAATGAGCAGTTCTTC. The genes are TRBV7-6 and TRBJ2-1, with 10 bases aligning to TRBD2. Germline CDR1 SGHVS, CDR2 FNYEAQ. The CDR3 contains 16 residues. V was clipped by 0 bases and J by 6 bases; unmatched bases: 5.

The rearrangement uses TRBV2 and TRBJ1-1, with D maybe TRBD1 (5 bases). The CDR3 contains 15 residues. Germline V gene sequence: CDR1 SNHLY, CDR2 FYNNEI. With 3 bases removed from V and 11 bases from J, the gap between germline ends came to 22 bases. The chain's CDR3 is CASSDSAGPGSGAFF. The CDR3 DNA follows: TGTGCCAGCAGTGATAGCGCGGGGCCCGGGTCCGGGGCTTTCTTT.

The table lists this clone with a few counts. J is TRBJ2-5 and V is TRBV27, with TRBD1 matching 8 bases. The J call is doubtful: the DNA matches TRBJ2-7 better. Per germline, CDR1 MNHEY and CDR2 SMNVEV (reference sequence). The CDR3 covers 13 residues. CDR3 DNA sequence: TGTGCCAGCAGTGTCCTAACAGGGGGCGAGCAGTACTTC. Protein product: CASSVLTGGEQYF.

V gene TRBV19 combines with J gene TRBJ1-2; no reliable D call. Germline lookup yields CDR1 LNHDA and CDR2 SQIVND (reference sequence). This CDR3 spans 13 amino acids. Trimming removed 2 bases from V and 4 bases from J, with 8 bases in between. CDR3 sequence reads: CASSITASYGYTF. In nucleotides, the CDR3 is TGTGCCAGTAGTATAACCGCCAGCTATGGCTACACCTTC.

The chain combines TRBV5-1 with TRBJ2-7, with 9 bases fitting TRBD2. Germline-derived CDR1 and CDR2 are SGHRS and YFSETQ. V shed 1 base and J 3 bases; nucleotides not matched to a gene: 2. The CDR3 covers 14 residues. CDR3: CASSLLLAGYEQYF. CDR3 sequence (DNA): TGCGCCAGCAGCTTGCTACTAGCGGGCTACGAGCAGTACTTC.

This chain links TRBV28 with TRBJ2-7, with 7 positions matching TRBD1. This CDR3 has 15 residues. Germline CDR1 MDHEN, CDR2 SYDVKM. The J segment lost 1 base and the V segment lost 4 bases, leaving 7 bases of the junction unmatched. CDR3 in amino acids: CASSSRQGRSYEQYF. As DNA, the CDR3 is TGTGCCAGCAGTTCAAGACAGGGCCGTTCCTACGAGCAGTACTTC. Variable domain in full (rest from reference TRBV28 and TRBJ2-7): DVKVTQSSRYLVKRTGEKVFLECVQDMDHENMFWYRQDPGLGLRLIYFSYDVKMKEKGDIPEGYSVSREKKERFSLILESASTNQTSMYLCASSSRQGRSYEQYFGPGTRLTVT.

The CDR3 coding sequence is TGTGCCACCAGCCTGTCAAGAACCAGTATAAAAGAGACCCAGTACTTC. The encoded protein is CATSLSRTSIKETQYF. The rearrangement links TRBV15 to TRBJ2-5; D gene ambiguous. The germline V and J ends were trimmed by 5 bases and 3 bases, with 19 bases remaining between them. The CDR3 covers 16 residues. Germline assignment: CDR1 LNHNV and CDR2 YYDKDF (reference sequence).

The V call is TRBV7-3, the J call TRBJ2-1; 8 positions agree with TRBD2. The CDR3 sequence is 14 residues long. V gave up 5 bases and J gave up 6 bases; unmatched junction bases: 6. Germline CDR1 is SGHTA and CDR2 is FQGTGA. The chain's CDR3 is CASSPGGGANEQFF. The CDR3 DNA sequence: TGTGCCAGCAGCCCCGGGGGGGGCGCCAATGAGCAGTTCTTC.

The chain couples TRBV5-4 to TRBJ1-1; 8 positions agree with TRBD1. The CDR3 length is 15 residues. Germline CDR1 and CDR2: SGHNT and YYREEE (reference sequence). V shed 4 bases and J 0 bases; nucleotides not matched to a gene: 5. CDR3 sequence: CASSQAGGLNTEAFF. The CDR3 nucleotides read TGTGCCAGCAGCCAGGCAGGGGGCCTGAACACTGAAGCTTTCTTT.

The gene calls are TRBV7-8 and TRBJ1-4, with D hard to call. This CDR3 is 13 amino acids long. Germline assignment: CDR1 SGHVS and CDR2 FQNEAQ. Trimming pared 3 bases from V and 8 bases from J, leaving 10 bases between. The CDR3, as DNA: TGTGCCAGCAGCTTCAGGAGGGAAGAAAAACTGTTTTTT. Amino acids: CASSFRREEKLFF.

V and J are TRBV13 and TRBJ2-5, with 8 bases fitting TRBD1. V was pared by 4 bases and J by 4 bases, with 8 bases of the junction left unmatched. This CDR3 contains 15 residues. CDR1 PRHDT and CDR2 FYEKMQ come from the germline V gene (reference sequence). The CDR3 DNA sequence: TGTGCCAGCAGCTCCACCGGGACAGGAGGAGAGACCCAGTACTTC. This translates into CASSSTGTGGETQYF. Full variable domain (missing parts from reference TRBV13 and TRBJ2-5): AAGVIQSPRHLIKEKRETATLKCYPIPRHDTVYWYQQGPGQDPQFLISFYEKMQSDKGSIPDRFSAQQFSDYHSELNMSSLELGDSALYFCASSSTGTGGETQYFGPGTRLLVL.

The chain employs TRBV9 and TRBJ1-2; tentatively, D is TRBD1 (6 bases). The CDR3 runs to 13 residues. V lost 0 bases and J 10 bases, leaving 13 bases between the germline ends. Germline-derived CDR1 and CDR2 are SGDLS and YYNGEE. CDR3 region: CASSVGNPGAYTF. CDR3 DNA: TGTGCCAGCAGCGTAGGTAATCCAGGGGCCTACACCTTC.

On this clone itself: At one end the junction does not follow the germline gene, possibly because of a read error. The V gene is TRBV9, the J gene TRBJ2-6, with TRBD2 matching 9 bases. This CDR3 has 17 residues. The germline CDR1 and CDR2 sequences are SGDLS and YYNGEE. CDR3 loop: CASSVDPGAGGANGLTF. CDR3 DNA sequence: TGTGCCAGCAGCGTAGACCCGGGTGCGGGAGGGGCCAACGGCCTGACTTTC. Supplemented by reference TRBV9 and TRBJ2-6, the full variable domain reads DSGVTQTPKHLITATGQRVTLRCSPRSGDLSVYWYQQSLDQGLQFLIQYYNGEERAKGNILERFSAQQFPDLHSELNLSSLELGDSALYFCASSVDPGAGGANGLTFGAGSRLTVL.

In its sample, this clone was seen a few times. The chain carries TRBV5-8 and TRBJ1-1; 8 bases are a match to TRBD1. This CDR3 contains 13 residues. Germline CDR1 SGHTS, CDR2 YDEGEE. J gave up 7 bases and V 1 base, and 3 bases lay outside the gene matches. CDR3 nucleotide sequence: TGTGCCAGCAGCTTGAGACAGGGGATTGAAGCTTTCTTT. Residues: CASSLRQGIEAFF.

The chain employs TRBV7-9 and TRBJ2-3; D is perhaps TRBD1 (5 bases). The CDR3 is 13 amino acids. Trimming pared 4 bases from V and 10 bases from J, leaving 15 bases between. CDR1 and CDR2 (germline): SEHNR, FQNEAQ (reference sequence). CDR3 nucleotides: TGTGCCAGCAGCTGGGGCCAGTACGAGGCGCAGTATTTT. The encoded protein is CASSWGQYEAQYF.

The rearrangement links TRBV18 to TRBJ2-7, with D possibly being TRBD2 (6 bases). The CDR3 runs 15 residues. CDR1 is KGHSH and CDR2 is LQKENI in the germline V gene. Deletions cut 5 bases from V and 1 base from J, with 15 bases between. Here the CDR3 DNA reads TGTGCCAGCTCAAGCCGGGGACTGCCTTCCTACGAGCAGTACTTC. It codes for CASSSRGLPSYEQYF. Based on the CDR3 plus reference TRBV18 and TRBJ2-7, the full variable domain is NAGVMQNPRHLVRRRGQEARLRCSPMKGHSHVYWYRQLPEEGLKFMVYLQKENIIDESGMPKERFSAEFPKEGPSILRIQQVVRGDSAAYFCASSSRGLPSYEQYFGPGTRLTVT.

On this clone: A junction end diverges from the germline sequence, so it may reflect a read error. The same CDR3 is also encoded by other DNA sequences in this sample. This chain's CDR3 is CASSYGNRAETQYF. In DNA, the CDR3 is TGTGCTAGCAGCTACGGAAACAGGGCAGAGACCCAGTACTTC. The V gene is TRBV7-9, the J gene TRBJ2-5; possible D gene TRBD1, 6 bases. CDR1 is SEHNR, CDR2 FQNEAQ, per germline (reference sequence). The CDR3 spans 14 residues.

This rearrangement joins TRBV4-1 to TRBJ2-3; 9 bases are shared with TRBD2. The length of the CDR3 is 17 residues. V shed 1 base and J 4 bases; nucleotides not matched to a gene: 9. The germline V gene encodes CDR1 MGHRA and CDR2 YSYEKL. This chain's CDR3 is CASSQVGRGGLPDTQYF. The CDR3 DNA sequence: TGCGCCAGCAGCCAAGTGGGGCGGGGGGGCCTTCCAGATACGCAGTATTTT.

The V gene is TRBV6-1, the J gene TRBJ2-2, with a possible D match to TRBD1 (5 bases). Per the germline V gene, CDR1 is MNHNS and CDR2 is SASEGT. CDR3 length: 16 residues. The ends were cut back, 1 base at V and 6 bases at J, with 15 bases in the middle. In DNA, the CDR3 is TGTGCCAGCAGTGAAGTAGGGCCAGGGCCCCCCGGGGAGCTGTTTTTT. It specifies CASSEVGPGPPGELFF.

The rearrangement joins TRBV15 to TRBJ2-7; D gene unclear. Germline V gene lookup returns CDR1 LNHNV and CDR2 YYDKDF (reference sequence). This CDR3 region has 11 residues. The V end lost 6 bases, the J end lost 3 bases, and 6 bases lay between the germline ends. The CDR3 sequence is CATSFGYEQYF. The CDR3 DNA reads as TGTGCCACCAGTTTCGGCTACGAGCAGTACTTC.